The T cell receptor (beta chain) under discussion was sequenced for a study of graft-versus-host responses after intestinal transplantation. About the research overall: After anti-thymocyte globulin induction, recipients took tacrolimus and steroids for around three years. The study's findings and limits: Analysis identified GvH clones in recipient marrow, with some appearing first in ileum or blood.

Using immunoSEQ multiplex PCR, the repertoire was profiled, and TCRdb retains in-frame clones only, with some absent. This sample has tens of thousands of clones, with roughly 90% found just once. Germline V lookup: CDR1 MNHNS, CDR2 SASEGT. This CDR3 is built from 15 residues. Trimming pared 0 bases from V and 4 bases from J, leaving 12 bases between. About this clone: The antigen is undetermined.

The chain recombines TRBV6-1 with TRBJ1-2; no firm D call. This sequence originates from a human donor who was the organ donor for an intestinal transplant. Sequenced material: unstimulated CD8+ T cells sorted from spleen or lymph node cells, taken before transplant. CDR3 protein: CASSEAHGDLYGYTF. For the CDR3, the DNA is TGTGCCAGCAGTGAAGCGCACGGAGACCTCTATGGCTACACCTTC.